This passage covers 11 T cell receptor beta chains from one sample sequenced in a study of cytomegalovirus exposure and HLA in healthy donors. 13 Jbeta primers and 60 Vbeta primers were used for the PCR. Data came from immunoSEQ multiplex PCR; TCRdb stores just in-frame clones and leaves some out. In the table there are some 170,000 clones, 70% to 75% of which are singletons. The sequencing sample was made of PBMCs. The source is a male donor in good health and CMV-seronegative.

This CDR3 is CASSSSSYEQYF. Here the CDR3 DNA reads TGTGCCAGCAGCTCTAGCTCCTACGAGCAGTACTTC. The chain is built from TRBV7-8 and TRBJ2-7; D uncertain. Deletions cut 4 bases from V and 0 bases from J, with 4 bases between. Germline lookup yields CDR1 SGHVS and CDR2 FQNEAQ. This CDR3 comprises 12 residues.

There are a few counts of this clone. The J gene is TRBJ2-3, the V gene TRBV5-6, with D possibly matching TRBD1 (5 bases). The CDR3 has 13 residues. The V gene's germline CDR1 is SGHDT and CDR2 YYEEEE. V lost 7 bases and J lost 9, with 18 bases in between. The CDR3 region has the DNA TGTGCCAGCGAAGGGGTACCTTGGGCGACGCAGTATTTT. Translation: CASEGVPWATQYF.

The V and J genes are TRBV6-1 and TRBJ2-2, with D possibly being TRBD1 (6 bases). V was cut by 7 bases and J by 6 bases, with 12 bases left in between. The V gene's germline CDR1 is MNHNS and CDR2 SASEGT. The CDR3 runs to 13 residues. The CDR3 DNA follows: TGTGCCAGCAAAACAGGGTTGGCCGGGGAGCTGTTTTTT. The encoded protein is CASKTGLAGELFF.

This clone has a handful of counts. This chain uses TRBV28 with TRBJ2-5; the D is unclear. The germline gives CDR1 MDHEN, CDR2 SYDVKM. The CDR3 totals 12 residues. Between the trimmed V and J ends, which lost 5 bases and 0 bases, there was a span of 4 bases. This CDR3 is CASSRYQETQYF. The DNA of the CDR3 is TGTGCCAGCAGTCGGTACCAAGAGACCCAGTACTTC.

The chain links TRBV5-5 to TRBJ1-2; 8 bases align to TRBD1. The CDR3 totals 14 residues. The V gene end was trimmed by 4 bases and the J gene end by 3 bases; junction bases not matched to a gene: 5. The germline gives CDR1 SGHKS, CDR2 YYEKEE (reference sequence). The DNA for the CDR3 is TGTGCCAGCAGCACGACAGGGGTGGACTATGGCTACACCTTC. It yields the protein CASSTTGVDYGYTF.

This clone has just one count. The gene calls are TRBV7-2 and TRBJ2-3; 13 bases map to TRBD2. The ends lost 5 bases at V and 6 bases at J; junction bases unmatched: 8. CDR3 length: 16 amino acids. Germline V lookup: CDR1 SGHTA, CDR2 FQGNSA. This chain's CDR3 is CASSLGTSGTGDTQYF. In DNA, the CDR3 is TGTGCCAGCAGCCTCGGGACTAGCGGGACTGGGGATACGCAGTATTTT.

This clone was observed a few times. CDR3: CASSPQGVSGNTIYF. CDR3 nucleotide sequence: TGTGCCAGCTCACCACAGGGAGTCTCTGGAAACACCATATATTTT. The rearrangement uses TRBV18 and TRBJ1-3, with D uncertain. V gave up 1 base and J gave up 0 bases, with 7 bases separating them. The CDR3 loop spans 15 amino acids. Germline V CDR1 and CDR2: KGHSH, LQKENI.

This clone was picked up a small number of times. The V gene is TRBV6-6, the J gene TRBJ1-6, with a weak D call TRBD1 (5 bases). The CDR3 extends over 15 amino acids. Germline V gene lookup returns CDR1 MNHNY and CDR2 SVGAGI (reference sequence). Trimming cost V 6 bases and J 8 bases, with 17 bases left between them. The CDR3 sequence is CASSLQGLVDSPLHF. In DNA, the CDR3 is TGTGCCAGCAGCCTCCAGGGACTCGTAGATTCACCCCTCCACTTT.

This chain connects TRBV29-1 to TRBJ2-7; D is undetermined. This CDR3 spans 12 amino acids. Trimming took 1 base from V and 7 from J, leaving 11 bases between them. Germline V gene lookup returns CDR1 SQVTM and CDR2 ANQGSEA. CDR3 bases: TGCAGCGTTGAAGCCGATAACGGGGAGCAGTACTTC. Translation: CSVEADNGEQYF.

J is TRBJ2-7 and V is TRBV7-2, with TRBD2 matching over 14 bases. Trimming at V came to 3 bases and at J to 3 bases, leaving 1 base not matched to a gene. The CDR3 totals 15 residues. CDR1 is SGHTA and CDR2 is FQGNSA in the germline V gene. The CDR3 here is CASSLGTSGSYEQYF. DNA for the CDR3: TGTGCCAGCAGCTTGGGGACTAGCGGGAGCTACGAGCAGTACTTC.

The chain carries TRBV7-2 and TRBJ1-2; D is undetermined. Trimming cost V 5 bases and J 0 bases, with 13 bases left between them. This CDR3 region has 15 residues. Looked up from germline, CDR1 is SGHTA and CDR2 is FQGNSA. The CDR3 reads CASSPGRETNYGYTF. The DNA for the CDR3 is TGTGCCAGCAGCCCCGGACGGGAGACTAACTATGGCTACACCTTC.